What follows are 2 T cell receptor beta chains derived from one specimen sequenced in a study of radiotherapy plus CTLA-4 blockade in lung cancer. Method: immunoSEQ multiplex PCR; TCRdb's copy keeps in-frame clones and lacks some. This sample carries 85,000 to 90,000 clones, 70% to 90% of them seen once, and the ten largest clones take 16%. The source was peripheral blood, collected from a patient treated with radiotherapy plus ipilimumab. These receptor sequences come from a human donor with non-small cell lung cancer that progressed on radiotherapy plus ipilimumab.

This chain uses TRBV7-2 with TRBJ2-7; 8 bases are shared with TRBD2. The V gene's germline CDR1 is SGHTA and CDR2 FQGNSA. The CDR3 has 16 residues. Trimming removed 0 bases from V and 0 bases from J; junction bases left unmatched: 4. The CDR3 nucleotides read TGTGCCAGCAGCTTAGCTACACTAGCGGCCTCCTACGAGCAGTACTTC. Translated, it gives CASSLATLAASYEQYF. Supplemented by reference TRBV7-2 and TRBJ2-7, the full variable domain reads GAGVSQSPSNKVTEKGKDVELRCDPISGHTALYWYRQSLGQGLEFLIYFQGNSAPDKSGLPSDRFSAERTGGSVSTLTIQRTQQEDSAVYLCASSLATLAASYEQYFGPGTRLTVT.

This chain joins TRBV5-6 and TRBJ2-5, with D perhaps matching TRBD2 (5 bases). V shed 3 bases and J shed 2 bases, with 17 bases lying between them. The CDR3 has 16 residues. Germline-derived CDR1 and CDR2 are SGHDT and YYEEEE. The CDR3 here is CASSWPPTRMQETQYF. As DNA, the CDR3 is TGTGCCAGCAGCTGGCCCCCTACTAGAATGCAAGAGACCCAGTACTTC.